The clone carrying this T cell receptor (beta chain) was found many times. The target antigen is unknown. The data belong to a study of T cells after yellow fever vaccination. Findings and limits, study-wide: Reappearance after the booster was observed for most primary-vaccination clones (about 96% CD4, more than 70% CD8). A small proportion of clonotypes was detected in both the CD4 and CD8 compartments.

Production of TCR cDNA was by 5'RACE template switching, which also added a universal primer site and UMIs. Using its own MiXCR run on the 5' RACE reads, TCRdb lists one record per CDR3 protein. The sample records a few hundred thousand distinct CDR3 sequences, less than 20% being singletons. Germline CDR1 and CDR2: GTSNPN and SVGIG (reference sequence). V was shortened by 3 bases and J by 0 bases, with 12 bases between the two germline ends. CDR3 length equals 15 residues. This clonotype was sampled from a man aged 18-30 years who received the YFV17D yellow fever vaccine. The chain is built from TRBV30 and TRBJ1-3; TRBD1 is a possible D gene (6 bases). The sequencing used PBMCs, collected around 5 days after the first yellow fever vaccination. CDR3 nucleotide sequence: TGTGCCTGGAGAGAAGGGGGATACTCTGGAAACACCATATATTTT. This gives the protein CAWREGGYSGNTIYF.